This T cell receptor beta chain was retrieved from a study of cytomegalovirus exposure and HLA in healthy donors. Study information: Counted in an early data release were about 85 million unique TCRs from HLA-typed donors. Overall study findings and caveats: Excluded were some V segments that proved indistinguishable, including TRBV6-2 and TRBV6-3.

For this clone: Antigen specificity is unknown.

PCR involved 60 Vbeta and 13 Jbeta primers. Assay used: immunoSEQ multiplex PCR; TCRdb lists only in-frame clones, some missing. The sample shows a few hundred thousand clones, approximately 81% of them seen only once. At collection, donors were nominally healthy, but unrecorded immune exposures were probable. The CDR3 is made up of 15 amino acids. Germline CDR1 is SNHLY and CDR2 is FYNNEI. V lost 2 bases to trimming and J lost 9 bases; unmatched junction nucleotides: 5. The origin of this receptor is a woman aged 60 to 75 in good health and CMV-seropositive. The sample taken for sequencing was PBMCs. This sequence joins TRBV2 and TRBJ2-1; 12 bases align to TRBD2. CDR3 in amino acids: CASSERLAGGSEQFF. CDR3 DNA: TGTGCCAGCAGTGAACGGCTAGCGGGAGGGAGTGAGCAGTTCTTC.